The 5 T cell receptor beta chains below were found in one sample sequenced in a study of Graves' ophthalmopathy and Graves' hyperthyroidism. The sequenced template was RNA, covering the TCR beta CDR3 region. First-round RT-PCR relied on HTBI primers, and a second-round multiplex PCR came next. In TCRdb, the multiplex PCR reads were re-called with MiXCR into one record per CDR3 protein. The sample consists of about 1.1 million distinct CDR3 sequences, about two fifths of them appearing once. The sequencing input was peripheral blood or thyroid tissue (not recorded which). Receptors were obtained from an adult man with Graves' hyperthyroidism.

V and J are TRBV15 and TRBJ1-1; tentative D call: TRBD1 (6 bases). The germline gives CDR1 LNHNV, CDR2 YYDKDF (reference sequence). Trimming shortened V by 3 bases and J by 3 bases, and 17 bases separated the two germline ends. The CDR3 is 16 amino acids. CDR3 bases: TGTGCCACCAGCAGCTTAGCTGACAGGACCCACACTGAAGCTTTCTTT. Its protein is CATSSLADRTHTEAFF.

This clonotype was counted only a few times. The J gene is TRBJ2-5, the V gene TRBV5-4; D tentatively fits TRBD1 or TRBD2 (7 bases each). Trimming took 0 bases from V and 2 from J, leaving 20 bases between them. This CDR3 spans 18 amino acids. From germline, CDR1 is SGHNT and CDR2 YYREEE (reference sequence). The CDR3 reads CASSLAKGAGREQETQYF. DNA of the CDR3: TGTGCCAGCAGCTTGGCCAAGGGGGCTGGGAGGGAACAAGAGACCCAGTACTTC. Complete variable domain (other parts from reference TRBV5-4 and TRBJ2-5): ETGVTQSPTHLIKTRGQQVTLRCSSQSGHNTVSWYQQALGQGPQFIFQYYREEENGRGNFPPRFSGLQFPNYSSELNVNALELDDSALYLCASSLAKGAGREQETQYFGPGTRLLVL.

The sample holds many counts of this clonotype. The V gene is TRBV7-9, the J gene TRBJ2-5; D possibly corresponds to TRBD1 (5 bases). The CDR3 contains 14 residues. Between the trimmed V and J ends, which lost 0 bases and 1 base, there was a span of 6 bases. Germline CDR1 is SEHNR and CDR2 is FQNEAQ (reference sequence). The CDR3 sequence: CASSLATAQETQYF. The CDR3 DNA reads TGTGCCAGCAGCTTAGCGACAGCCCAAGAGACCCAGTACTTC.

CDR3 coding DNA: TGTGCCAGCAGCGTAGGGGGAGCTTTCTTT. Translating it yields CASSVGGAFF. The chain employs TRBV9 and TRBJ1-1; D is ambiguous. CDR1 and CDR2 (germline): SGDLS, YYNGEE. The CDR3 is made up of 10 amino acids. V was cut by 0 bases and J by 10 bases, with 4 bases left in between.

The J gene is TRBJ1-5, the V gene TRBV5-1, with D unclear. The V end lost 1 base, the J end lost 0 bases, and 8 bases lay between the germline ends. Germline values: CDR1 SGHRS, CDR2 YFSETQ. CDR3 length equals 15 residues. CDR3: CASSLTSNSNQPQHF. CDR3 DNA: TGCGCCAGCAGCTTGACCTCTAATAGCAATCAGCCCCAGCATTTT.